A selection of T cell receptor beta chains follows, all from one sample in a study of beta chain features in type 1 diabetes. The table came from immunoSEQ multiplex PCR; TCRdb's copy has only in-frame clones and leaves some out. The table records about 260,000 clones, about 70% of them present only once. Source material: naive CD4+ T cells from blood. The source is a man aged 25-45 years in good health. Both conserved end residues are part of each CDR3. A D gene is named only where the DNA matches it firmly. Clone size is not always given. Where it is, it says once, few, many or a class for expanded clones.

d_call clone_size j_call v_call cdr3_nt cdr3_aa
NA NA TRBJ1-1 TRBV29-1 TGCAGCGCTGTCAGGGGGAACACTGAAGCTTTCTTT CSAVRGNTEAFF
NA NA TRBJ2-3 TRBV4-1 TGCGCCAGCAGCCAAGATCATGCGACGGGGAGCACAGATACGCAGTATTTT CASSQDHATGSTDTQYF
TRBD2 NA TRBJ2-1 TRBV5-1 TGCGCCAGCAGCCCAGAGCCCCGACTAGCGGGAGCTCTTAATGAGCAGTTCTTC CASSPEPRLAGALNEQFF
TRBD2 NA TRBJ2-7 TRBV7-2 TGTGCCAGCAGCTTAACTAGCGGGAGTTACGAGCAGTACTTC CASSLTSGSYEQYF
NA NA TRBJ1-1 TRBV30 TGTGCCTGGCACTTACCGGGACAAATTAACATGAACACTGAAGCTTTCTTT CAWHLPGQINMNTEAFF
TRBD1 NA TRBJ1-1 TRBV18 TGTGCCAGCTCCCTGGGACAGATCATGAACACTGAAGCTTTCTTT CASSLGQIMNTEAFF
NA NA TRBJ2-2 TRBV7-8 TGTGCCAGCAGCTTAGTTGGGAAGAACACCGGGGAGCTGTTTTTT CASSLVGKNTGELFF
TRBD1 NA TRBJ2-7 TRBV2 TGTGCCAGCAGTGGACAGGGTTACACCGAGCAGTACTTC CASSGQGYTEQYF
NA NA TRBJ2-4 TRBV4-3 TGCGCCAGCAGCCATGGGTCCCTAGCCAAAAACATTCAGTACTTC CASSHGSLAKNIQYF
NA NA TRBJ2-1 TRBV7-2 TGTGCCAGCAGCTTCAGTTTTGGGGACCGCGAGCAGTTCTTC CASSFSFGDREQFF
TRBD1 few TRBJ1-5 TRBV30 TGTGCCTGGCGACAGGGTAGCGGTCAGCCCCAGCATTTT CAWRQGSGQPQHF
NA NA TRBJ1-2 TRBV7-9 TGTGCCAGCAGTACGGACAGAAACTATGGCTACACCTTC CASSTDRNYGYTF
NA NA TRBJ2-5 TRBV7-2 TGTGCCAGCAGCACCCCACCGGGGCAGATTCGGTCAGGGACCCAGTACTTC CASSTPPGQIRSGTQYF
NA NA TRBJ1-1 TRBV6-5 TGTGCCAGCAGTTACTCCGGTCAGGGAAACACTGAAGCTTTCTTT CASSYSGQGNTEAFF
NA once TRBJ2-1 TRBV13 TGTGCCAGCAGGGGGACCTACAATGAGCAGTTCTTC CASRGTYNEQFF
NA NA TRBJ2-5 TRBV28 TGTGCCAGCAACCTCGGGGCCTCCCGGGAGACCCAGTACTTC CASNLGASRETQYF
NA NA TRBJ2-7 TRBV29-1 TGCAGCGTTAAGGGCACCTACGAGCAGTACTTC CSVKGTYEQYF
TRBD1 NA TRBJ2-1 TRBV29-1 TGCAGCGTTACACAGGGGGCTTCCTACAATGAGCAGTTCTTC CSVTQGASYNEQFF
NA NA TRBJ2-7 TRBV29-1 TGCAGCGTTGGGCCCTCCTACGAGCAGTACTTC CSVGPSYEQYF
TRBD2 once TRBJ2-1 TRBV29-1 TGCAGCGCCACTTCTATAGGGACTAGTTCGTGGAGCTCCTACAATGAGCAGTTCTTC CSATSIGTSSWSSYNEQFF
NA NA TRBJ1-6 TRBV2 TGTGCCAGCTTTACCTACAGGAATTCACCCCTCCACTTT CASFTYRNSPLHF
TRBD1 NA TRBJ2-7 TRBV19 TGTGCCAGTAGAATGACAGGGGTCTACGAGCAGTACTTC CASRMTGVYEQYF
NA NA TRBJ2-6 TRBV5-1 TGCGCCAGCAGCCTCGGGACATCCTCTGGGGCCAACGTCCTGACTTTC CASSLGTSSGANVLTF
TRBD2 NA TRBJ2-3 TRBV30 TGTGCCTGGAGCGTTAGCGGGCTTGATCACACAGATACGCAGTATTTT CAWSVSGLDHTDTQYF
NA NA TRBJ2-7 TRBV6-6 TGTGCCAGCAGCCAACCAAGGTTGGCGGAGGGAGAGCAGTACTTC CASSQPRLAEGEQYF
NA few TRBJ2-1 TRBV14 TGTGCCAGCAGCCAAGGAGTGAGTACGGTATACAATGAGCAGTTCTTC CASSQGVSTVYNEQFF
NA NA TRBJ2-1 TRBV7-9 TGTGCCAGCAGCTTTGCGAGGGCGCGGGGCAATGAGCAGTTCTTC CASSFARARGNEQFF
NA NA TRBJ2-6 TRBV30 TGTGCTCAGTCGGACGGGGGTGGGGCCAACGTCCTGACTTTC CAQSDGGGANVLTF
NA NA TRBJ2-7 TRBV28 TGTGCCAGCACCGGACCATACGAGCAGTACTTC CASTGPYEQYF
NA NA TRBJ2-6 TRBV30 TGTGCCTGGGGTTTGGTGGATGGGGCCAACGTCCTGACTTTC CAWGLVDGANVLTF
NA once TRBJ2-5 TRBV9 TGTGCCAGCAGCGTAGTAAGAAGACGGAGGATCCAAGAGACCCAGTACTTC CASSVVRRRRIQETQYF
NA NA TRBJ1-2 TRBV7-2 TGTGCCAGCAGCTTAGGCGGCAGGGCCGATGGCTACACCTTC CASSLGGRADGYTF
TRBD2 NA TRBJ2-1 TRBV4-3 TGCGCCAGCAGCCAAGATACTAGCGGGGGATTTAATGAGCAGTTCTTC CASSQDTSGGFNEQFF
NA NA TRBJ2-7 TRBV27 TGTGCCAGCAGTTCACCGGGACAATCCTACGAGCAGTACTTC CASSSPGQSYEQYF
NA NA TRBJ1-2 TRBV6-6 TGTGCCAGCAGCCCAGGGGACTATGGCTACACCTTC CASSPGDYGYTF
TRBD2 NA TRBJ2-3 TRBV9 TGTGCCAGCAGCGTAGACACTAGCGGGGGCCTTCATACGCAGTATTTT CASSVDTSGGLHTQYF
NA NA TRBJ1-1 TRBV29-1 TGCAGCGTTGAAGCACTAAGGAGAGACACTGAAGCTTTCTTT CSVEALRRDTEAFF
NA NA TRBJ2-1 TRBV7-2 TGTGCCAGCAGCGACGACAGGCCTTCCAATGAGCAGTTCTTC CASSDDRPSNEQFF
NA NA TRBJ2-5 TRBV7-2 TGTGCCAGCAGCCTTAGCGGCAACAAATACCAAGAGACCCAGTACTTC CASSLSGNKYQETQYF
NA NA TRBJ2-1 TRBV10-3 TGTGCCATCAGTGAGTACGGGTCTGCGGTCAATGAGCAGTTCTTC CAISEYGSAVNEQFF
TRBD1 few TRBJ1-1 TRBV30 TGTGCCTGGAGCGTGGACAGGAGGAACACTGAAGCTTTCTTT CAWSVDRRNTEAFF
TRBD1 NA TRBJ2-3 TRBV28 TGTGCCAGCAGTGAACCGGGACAGGGGCGAGATACGCAGTATTTT CASSEPGQGRDTQYF
TRBD2 NA TRBJ2-5 TRBV14 TGTGCCAGCAGCCTCGTCCCGGGACTAGGGGCCCAGTACTTC CASSLVPGLGAQYF
NA NA TRBJ2-7 TRBV29-1 TGCAGCGTTTCGCCCCAGACAGGGGAGGGCGAGCAGTACTTC CSVSPQTGEGEQYF